This TCR beta chain was captured in a study of shared clonotypes between healthy human individuals. This CDR3 comprises 14 residues. CDR1 and CDR2 from the germline V gene are SNHLY and FYNNEI. Trimming shortened V by 8 bases and J by 4 bases, and 16 bases separated the two germline ends. Profiled with immunoSEQ multiplex PCR; TCRdb holds only in-frame clones, not every one. Counted here are about 1.5 million clones, 95% to 99% occurring once; the ten biggest clones make up approximately 0.45%. Concerning this clone itself: As yet, its antigen is unknown.

General study results and limits: Only blood was sampled; tissue repertoires likely differ. Generally, naive subsets came out with larger estimated richness than memory subsets.

The sequenced sample was naive CD4+ T cells sorted from blood. Subset given: CD45RA+ positively selected. V and J are TRBV2 and TRBJ2-3, with D perhaps TRBD2 (6 bases). The sequence was obtained from a man aged 25 to 40 in good health. DNA of the CDR3: TGTGCCAGCCGCAGGCGGGACTCCTCAGATACGCAGTATTTT. Protein sequence: CASRRRDSSDTQYF.